This is a list of T cell receptor beta chains from one sample in a study of T cells after yellow fever vaccination. TCRdb recomputed calls from the 5' RACE reads with MiXCR, one row per CDR3 protein. The sample records some 390,000 distinct CDR3 sequences, approximately 18% being singletons. The material sequenced was PBMCs, taken before the yellow fever booster vaccination. The receptors were gathered from a man younger than 35 who received the YFV17D yellow fever vaccine. Both conserved end residues are part of each CDR3. A D gene is named only where the DNA matches it firmly. Size is stated for part of the rows, as once, few or many counts, or as a class when the clone is expanded.

TRBD2	TRBV20-1	few	TRBJ2-1	CSARRPSGYNEQFF	TGCAGTGCTAGACGGCCTAGCGGATACAATGAGCAGTTCTTC
.	TRBV21-1	.	TRBJ1-2	CASSAAFRAF	TGTGCCAGCTCCGCAGCATTTCGCGCCTTC
.	TRBV11-2	.	TRBJ1-2	CASSTRGLGYTF	TGTGCCAGCAGCACCAGGGGTTTGGGCTACACCTTC
TRBD2	TRBV20-1	few	TRBJ2-3	CSARGAEDTQYF	TGCAGTGCGCGGGGGGCCGAAGATACGCAGTATTTT
.	TRBV6-2/TRBV6-3	few	TRBJ2-7	CASSSHGEQYF	TGTGCCAGCAGTTCCCATGGCGAGCAGTACTTC
TRBD2	TRBV12-3/TRBV12-4	.	TRBJ2-3	CASSLPTSGGAADTQYF	TGTGCCAGCAGCCTTCCGACTAGCGGGGGGGCCGCAGATACGCAGTATTTT
TRBD2	TRBV28	.	TRBJ2-5	CASTTYGEGEETQYF	TGTGCCAGCACTACTTATGGGGAGGGAGAAGAGACCCAGTACTTC
.	TRBV7-9	.	TRBJ1-2	CASSSGTHTGYGYTF	TGTGCCAGCAGCTCGGGGACGCATACGGGCTATGGCTACACCTTC
.	TRBV5-5	few	TRBJ2-1	CASSLTPRRDNEQFF	TGTGCCAGCAGCTTGACTCCTAGGAGGGACAATGAGCAGTTCTTC
TRBD1	TRBV29-1	few	TRBJ2-2	CSVELQGANTGELFF	TGCAGCGTGGAGTTACAGGGGGCGAACACCGGGGAGCTGTTTTTT
.	TRBV7-3	few	TRBJ2-5	CASSLTISNSQYF	TGTGCCAGCAGCCTTACAATATCTAACTCCCAGTACTTC
.	TRBV7-2	many	TRBJ1-1	CASSPELGTMRAFF	TGTGCCAGCAGCCCAGAACTGGGAACGATGAGAGCTTTCTTT
.	TRBV7-2	.	TRBJ2-6	CASSLTWGSGANVLTF	TGTGCCAGCAGCTTAACATGGGGCTCTGGGGCCAACGTCCTGACTTTC
TRBD1	TRBV15	few	TRBJ2-7	CATSSGTGSSYEQYF	TGTGCCACCAGTTCCGGGACAGGCAGTTCCTACGAGCAGTACTTC
TRBD2	TRBV5-1	.	TRBJ2-1	CASSRSGGDNEQFF	TGCGCCAGCAGCAGGAGCGGGGGGGACAATGAGCAGTTCTTC
TRBD2	TRBV11-2	few	TRBJ2-3	CASSLVGLARGGDTQYF	TGTGCCAGCAGCTTAGTAGGACTAGCCCGGGGCGGGGATACGCAGTATTTT
TRBD1	TRBV27	.	TRBJ2-2	CASSDRGYTGELFF	TGTGCCAGCAGCGACAGGGGGTACACCGGGGAGCTGTTTTTT
.	TRBV6-2/TRBV6-3	few	TRBJ1-1	CAGHRDGNTEAFF	TGTGCCGGACACCGGGACGGGAACACTGAAGCTTTCTTT
TRBD1	TRBV4-1	.	TRBJ2-1	CASSHAGTGKNEQFF	TGCGCCAGCAGCCACGCCGGGACAGGGAAAAATGAGCAGTTCTTC
.	TRBV5-6	many	TRBJ2-7	CASSLPAEQYF	TGTGCCAGCAGCTTGCCGGCAGAGCAGTACTTC
.	TRBV11-2	many	TRBJ2-5	CASNLAHQETQYF	TGTGCCAGCAATCTAGCGCACCAAGAGACCCAGTACTTC
.	TRBV7-2	few	TRBJ2-2	CASSSSRVSVGLTGELFF	TGTGCCAGCAGCTCTTCTCGGGTCTCGGTTGGGCTAACCGGGGAGCTGTTTTTT
.	TRBV4-3	.	TRBJ2-1	CASSQVRGNEQFF	TGCGCCAGCAGCCAAGTCCGGGGCAATGAGCAGTTCTTC
.	TRBV7-3	.	TRBJ2-5	CASSLSPKQETQYF	TGTGCCAGCAGCTTAAGTCCAAAGCAAGAGACCCAGTACTTC
.	TRBV7-9	many	TRBJ2-5	CASSFGRRVETQYF	TGTGCCAGCAGCTTCGGACGACGGGTAGAGACCCAGTACTTC
TRBD1	TRBV10-3	many	TRBJ2-3	CAISQTGDITDTQYF	TGTGCCATCAGCCAAACAGGGGACATCACAGATACGCAGTATTTT
TRBD1	TRBV24-1	.	TRBJ2-2	CATSVGTGKWNTGELFF	TGTGCCACCAGTGTCGGGACAGGGAAGTGGAACACCGGGGAGCTGTTTTTT